These T cell receptor beta chains were read from a single sample in a study of regulatory T cells in long-lasting Graves disease. A single record per CDR3 protein comes from TCRdb applying MiXCR to the multiplex PCR reads. The sample yields fewer than 450,000 distinct CDR3 sequences, less than 25% seen once. The material sequenced was peripheral blood mononuclear cells (PBMCs), taken when the disease was refractory, from a patient treated with antithyroid drugs. The receptors originated from a female donor with Graves disease. The CDR3 runs from the conserved cysteine through the conserved F or W. D genes are given only for firm matches. The size entry is marked missing in some rows and otherwise reads once, few, many or a size class.

TRBV30	TRBJ2-7	few	-	TGTGCCTGGAGTTTAGGGAGCTCCTACGAGCAGTACTTC	CAWSLGSSYEQYF
TRBV7-2	TRBJ2-5	-	TRBD1	TGTGCCAGCAGCTTAGTAGAACAGGGGGCCTTATACGAGACCCAGTACTTC	CASSLVEQGALYETQYF
TRBV6-2/TRBV6-3	TRBJ1-1	many	-	TGTGCCAGCACCCACGGGATGGTAGCTTTCTTT	CASTHGMVAFF
TRBV27	TRBJ1-6	-	TRBD1	TGTGCCAGCAGAGAGAGGGGGCAAGGCTCACCCCTCCACTTT	CASRERGQGSPLHF
TRBV3-1	TRBJ2-5	-	-	TGTGCCAGCAGCCAAGGGAAGCACGATAGGGAGACCCAGTACTTC	CASSQGKHDRETQYF
TRBV20-1	TRBJ2-7	few	-	TGCAGTGCTAGCGAGACTAGTCACGAGCAGTACTTC	CSASETSHEQYF
TRBV9	TRBJ2-7	-	-	TGTGCCAGCAGCGTCGCCCCATCCCGCGAGCAGTACTTC	CASSVAPSREQYF
TRBV20-1	TRBJ1-4	many	TRBD1	TGCAGTGCGTTTCCCGACAGGGGGGTTTACGTCCCCAATGAAAAACTGTTTTTT	CSAFPDRGVYVPNEKLFF
TRBV12-3/TRBV12-4	TRBJ2-7	many	-	TGTGCCAGCAATCTGGGACACAACTACGAGCAGTACTTC	CASNLGHNYEQYF
TRBV6-2/TRBV6-3	TRBJ2-7	few	TRBD2	TGTGCCAGCAGTTTGGGGACTACCAACGAGCAGTACTTC	CASSLGTTNEQYF
TRBV7-9	TRBJ1-4	many	TRBD1	TGTGCCAGCAGCTTAGCTTCGGCAGGGGGTGAAAAACTGTTTTTT	CASSLASAGGEKLFF
TRBV28	TRBJ2-2	many	-	TGTGCCAGCAGTTTATCTCATAGGGCGGTTCGCACCGGGGAGCTGTTTTTT	CASSLSHRAVRTGELFF
TRBV6-5	TRBJ1-1	-	-	TGTGCCAGCAGTTGGCTTGGAACGAACACTGAAGCTTTCTTT	CASSWLGTNTEAFF
TRBV20-1	TRBJ2-5	few	-	TGCAGTGCTCCCAGGGGAGTTACCCAAGAGACCCAGTACTTC	CSAPRGVTQETQYF
TRBV6-2/TRBV6-3	TRBJ1-2	many	-	TGTGCCAGCAGTGAGGGTCGGGTCTATGGCTACACCTTC	CASSEGRVYGYTF
TRBV11-2	TRBJ1-1	many	TRBD1	TGTGCCAGCAGCTTAGATGCCGACCTGGGACAGGGGGCCGCTGAAGCTTTCTTT	CASSLDADLGQGAAEAFF
TRBV5-1	TRBJ1-6	few	-	TGTGCCAGCAGCTTTTGGAACAGGGATTATAATTCACCCCTCCACTTT	CASSFWNRDYNSPLHF
TRBV7-8	TRBJ2-2	-	TRBD2	TGTGCCAGCAGCCCTCGGGGGCGGGAGGGCCGGGACTGGACCGGGGAGCTGTTTTTT	CASSPRGREGRDWTGELFF
TRBV20-1	TRBJ2-2	few	-	TGCAGTGCTAGAGATTGGCAGTTTGGCGGGGAGCTGTTTTTT	CSARDWQFGGELFF
TRBV13	TRBJ1-1	-	-	TGTGCCAGCAGCGTAGGGGCCCGGAACACTGAAGCTTTCTTT	CASSVGARNTEAFF
TRBV13	TRBJ2-7	few	-	TGTGCCAGCAGCTTAGAGGGTCGGGACGAGCAGTACTTC	CASSLEGRDEQYF
TRBV12-5	TRBJ2-5	many	TRBD2	TGTGCTAGTGGTTTGCCGGATGGACTAGCGGGAGCTGGCGGTGAGACCCAGTACTTC	CASGLPDGLAGAGGETQYF
TRBV6-2/TRBV6-3	TRBJ2-3	-	-	TGTGCCAGCAGTGACCCCCCAGGGGGCACAGATACGCAGTATTTT	CASSDPPGGTDTQYF
TRBV15	TRBJ2-4	few	-	TGTGCCACCAGCAGATCCACCCGATCGGGTACCAAAAACATTCAGTACTTC	CATSRSTRSGTKNIQYF
TRBV28	TRBJ1-6	few	-	TGTGCCAGCAGCTTCCAGGGGTCCTATAATTCACCCCTCCACTTT	CASSFQGSYNSPLHF
TRBV2	TRBJ2-5	many	TRBD2	TGTGCCAGCAGCCGAGGGGGACTAGCGCGGGGGGGTCTGCAGACCCAGTACTTC	CASSRGGLARGGLQTQYF
TRBV7-9	TRBJ2-5	many	TRBD1	TGTGCCAGCTCGGACAGGGGGCCGGTGGAGACCCAGTACTTC	CASSDRGPVETQYF
TRBV6-1	TRBJ1-2	many	-	TGTGCCAGCAGCGAACAAACCTATGGCTACACCTTC	CASSEQTYGYTF
TRBV6-2/TRBV6-3	TRBJ1-1	few	TRBD1	TGTGCCAGCAGTGTACAGGGGAGAGCTTTCTTT	CASSVQGRAFF
TRBV12-3/TRBV12-4	TRBJ1-1	many	-	TGTGCCAGCAAGTCGGCGGGGCGCCGAACTGAAGCTTTCTTT	CASKSAGRRTEAFF
TRBV3-1	TRBJ2-5	many	TRBD2	TGTGCCAGCAGCCAAGGGGAGACTAGCGGTGAGACCCAGTACTTC	CASSQGETSGETQYF
TRBV5-1	TRBJ2-7	-	-	TGCGCCAGCAGCAGCCAGGCCGGGGCCGGGCCCTTGGAGCAGTACTTC	CASSSQAGAGPLEQYF
TRBV7-2	TRBJ1-2	-	-	TGTGCCAGCAGCTTAAGTCCAAATGGCTACACCTTC	CASSLSPNGYTF
TRBV7-2	TRBJ2-3	few	-	TGTGCCAGCAGCTTAGCTAGCGCCCTCACAGATACGCAGTATTTT	CASSLASALTDTQYF
TRBV29-1	TRBJ2-7	-	TRBD2	TGCAGTGTTGGGGGACTAGCGGGACCCTACGAGCAGTACTTC	CSVGGLAGPYEQYF
TRBV7-3	TRBJ2-2	-	-	TGTGCCAGCAGCTTAATACAGAACACCGGGGAGCTGTTTTTT	CASSLIQNTGELFF
TRBV27	TRBJ1-2	many	-	TGTGCCAGCAGCTTAAAGGGGTATGGCTACACCTTC	CASSLKGYGYTF
TRBV7-2	TRBJ2-5	many	TRBD2	TGTGCCAGCAGCTCAAGCGGGGGGGGCCAAGAGACCCAGTACTTC	CASSSSGGGQETQYF
TRBV7-9	TRBJ1-5	few	TRBD1	TGTGCCAGCAGCGCGGGGTCAGGGGGTCAGCCCCAGCATTTT	CASSAGSGGQPQHF
TRBV27	TRBJ1-2	few	-	TGTGCCAGCAGCATGTCCGGGGCTGGTGGCTACACCTTC	CASSMSGAGGYTF
TRBV7-6	TRBJ1-3	few	-	TGTGCCAGCAGCCCGACCTTAGTTTTGAACTCTGGAAACACCATATATTTT	CASSPTLVLNSGNTIYF
TRBV15	TRBJ1-1	-	-	TGTGCCACCAGCATCATGGGAGGGAACACTGAAGCTTTCTTT	CATSIMGGNTEAFF
TRBV24-1	TRBJ1-3	few	TRBD1	TGTGCCACCCTACCTGACAGGGACTCTGGAAACACCATATATTTT	CATLPDRDSGNTIYF
TRBV18	TRBJ1-5	many	-	TGTGCCAGCAGCCCGAGTGGCAATCAGCCCCAGCATTTT	CASSPSGNQPQHF
TRBV7-2	TRBJ1-5	many	-	TGTGCCAGCAGCTCAAGCGAGGGCCAGCCCCAGCATTTT	CASSSSEGQPQHF
TRBV4-1	TRBJ1-1	-	-	TGCGCCAGCAGCCCGGGGGGGGCCGACACTGAAGCTTTCTTT	CASSPGGADTEAFF
TRBV6-5	TRBJ2-7	few	-	TGTGCCAGCAGTTCCTTCGGGGCCTACGAGCAGTACTTC	CASSSFGAYEQYF
TRBV27	TRBJ1-1	many	-	TGTGCCAGCGCAAACCCTCCGGGTTTGGCCACTGAAGCTTTCTTT	CASANPPGLATEAFF
TRBV6-1	TRBJ2-5	few	-	TGCGCCAGCAGTCGGGGGGCGGAGACCCAGTACTTC	CASSRGAETQYF